Listed here are 30 T cell receptor beta chains from one sample, sequenced in a study of blood T cell repertoires in COVID-19. The assay was immunoSEQ multiplex PCR, and TCRdb's table has in-frame clones only and misses some. The repertoire holds roughly 270,000 clones, roughly 80% seen once, with more than 4% in the top ten. Sequencing input: PBMCs or T cells enriched from blood (not recorded which). These TCRs come from a man in his forties or fifties who had been exposed to COVID-19.

V is TRBV24-1 and J is TRBJ2-3; D uncertain. CDR1 is KGHDR, CDR2 SFDVKD, per germline. This CDR3 contains 17 residues. The V end was cut by 3 bases, the J end by 1 base, with 16 bases between. CDR3 DNA sequence: TGTGCCACCAGTGATCCTCAAGCGAATTCAGGCACAGATACGCAGTATTTT. It yields the protein CATSDPQANSGTDTQYF.

The gene calls are TRBV19 and TRBJ1-2; tentatively, D is TRBD1 (6 bases). Germline V gives CDR1 LNHDA, CDR2 SQIVND (reference sequence). This CDR3 contains 15 residues. V was pared by 7 bases and J by 3 bases, with 18 bases between. This chain's CDR3 is CASTDRTTRHYGYTF. CDR3 coding DNA: TGTGCCAGTACCGACAGGACAACGCGGCACTATGGCTACACCTTC.

V is TRBV30 and J is TRBJ1-3; D call uncertain. V shed 0 bases and J shed 2 bases, with 2 bases lying between them. The CDR3 is made up of 12 amino acids. Germline CDR1 and CDR2: GTSNPN and SVGIG (reference sequence). The CDR3 bases are TGTGCCTGGAGTGTTACTGGAAACACCATATATTTT. Its translation is CAWSVTGNTIYF. Together with reference TRBV30 and TRBJ1-3, the CDR3 gives the full variable domain: SQTIHQWPATLVQPVGSPLSLECTVEGTSNPNLYWYRQAAGRGLQLLFYSVGIGQISSEVPQNLSASRPQDRQFILSSKKLLLSDSGFYLCAWSVTGNTIYFGEGSWLTVV.

This chain uses TRBV7-2 with TRBJ1-4; possibly TRBD1 for D (5 bases). The V and J ends lost 5 bases and 1 base respectively, with 8 bases between them. The germline gives CDR1 SGHTA, CDR2 FQGNSA. The CDR3 consists of 14 residues. The CDR3: CASSPGGTNEKLFF. CDR3 sequence (DNA): TGTGCCAGCAGCCCGGGGGGAACTAATGAAAAACTGTTTTTT. Using reference TRBV7-2 and TRBJ1-4 for the parts outside the CDR3, the full variable domain is GAGVSQSPSNKVTEKGKDVELRCDPISGHTALYWYRQSLGQGLEFLIYFQGNSAPDKSGLPSDRFSAERTGGSVSTLTIQRTQQEDSAVYLCASSPGGTNEKLFFGSGTQLSVL.

The rearrangement links TRBV27 to TRBJ2-1, with D possibly being TRBD2 (6 bases). This CDR3 spans 12 amino acids. Germline-derived CDR1 and CDR2 are MNHEY and SMNVEV (reference sequence). V lost 7 bases to trimming and J lost 7 bases, with 11 bases between them. CDR3 sequence: CASTTRRNEQFF. In nucleotides, the CDR3 is TGTGCCAGCACGACTAGGCGAAATGAGCAGTTCTTC.

The gene calls are TRBV29-1 and TRBJ2-2, with no clear D. The CDR3 has 11 amino acids. Trimming left V 7 bases short and J 3 bases short, with 6 bases between. CDR1 and CDR2 from the germline V gene are SQVTM and ANQGSEA. The CDR3 DNA reads TGCAGCGCCCCGTACACCGGGGAGCTGTTTTTT. It translates to CSAPYTGELFF.

This sequence joins TRBV24-1 and TRBJ1-1; D gene uncertain. This CDR3 region has 14 residues. Per the germline V gene, CDR1 is KGHDR and CDR2 is SFDVKD. Trimming took 5 bases from V and 4 from J, leaving 13 bases between them. CDR3 sequence reads: CATSASSGSTEAFF. The CDR3 nucleotides read TGTGCCACCAGTGCGTCTTCCGGGAGCACTGAAGCTTTCTTT.

The chain links TRBV6-6 to TRBJ2-7; the D gene is possibly TRBD2 (5 bases). The germline V and J ends were trimmed by 5 bases and 2 bases, with 16 bases remaining between them. Germline CDR1 is MNHNY and CDR2 is SVGAGI (reference sequence). This CDR3 is 15 amino acids long. The CDR3 is CASSPPGRGPYEQYF. The DNA for the CDR3 is TGTGCCAGCAGTCCTCCCGGTCGGGGTCCCTACGAGCAGTACTTC.

This clone was seen once. The chain has TRBV5-4 and TRBJ2-1; 7 positions agree with TRBD2. The CDR3 extends over 17 amino acids. Germline CDR1 is SGHNT and CDR2 is YYREEE (reference sequence). V shed 4 bases and J 0 bases; nucleotides not matched to a gene: 10. CDR3 DNA: TGTGCCAGCAGCCCCGATCTAGCGGCGAGCTCCTACAATGAGCAGTTCTTC. Its protein product is CASSPDLAASSYNEQFF.

The J gene is TRBJ2-5, the V gene TRBV11-3; D uncertain. This CDR3 region has 15 residues. Trimming pared 5 bases from V and 1 base from J, leaving 14 bases between. CDR1 SGHNT and CDR2 YENEEA come from the germline V gene. Here the CDR3 DNA reads TGTGCCAGCAGCCCCGGTGATAGAGCCCAAGAGACCCAGTACTTC. Its protein product is CASSPGDRAQETQYF.

This chain links TRBV19 with TRBJ2-4; D ambiguous. Germline V gene sequence: CDR1 LNHDA, CDR2 SQIVND (reference sequence). V was shortened by 3 bases and J by 0 bases, with 9 bases between the two germline ends. The CDR3 has 15 residues. CDR3 protein: CASSILPVAKNIQYF. The DNA of the CDR3 is TGTGCCAGTAGTATTCTCCCAGTAGCCAAAAACATTCAGTACTTC. Full variable domain (outside the CDR3, taken from reference TRBV19 and TRBJ2-4): DGGITQSPKYLFRKEGQNVTLSCEQNLNHDAMYWYRQDPGQGLRLIYYSQIVNDFQKGDIAEGYSVSREKKESFPLTVTSAQKNPTAFYLCASSILPVAKNIQYFGAGTRLSVL.

This clone was counted a single time. The rearrangement joins TRBV7-9 to TRBJ1-5, with D maybe TRBD1 (5 bases). CDR1 and CDR2 (germline): SEHNR, FQNEAQ (reference sequence). V lost 7 bases to trimming and J lost 5 bases, with 12 bases between them. The CDR3 contains 13 residues. CDR3 loop: CASTGGVDQPQHF. In DNA, the CDR3 is TGTGCCAGCACCGGGGGGGTGGATCAGCCCCAGCATTTT.

Concerning this clone: Other nucleotide sequences in the sample specify the same CDR3. This sequence joins TRBV29-1 and TRBJ1-1, with D unresolved. Trimming removed 1 base at V and 5 bases at J, with 5 bases between. Germline lookup yields CDR1 SQVTM and CDR2 ANQGSEA. This CDR3 region has 11 residues. This CDR3 is CSVEASTEAFF. The CDR3 bases are TGCAGCGTTGAAGCGAGTACTGAAGCTTTCTTT.

This clone showed up many times. The V and J genes are TRBV3-1 (or the pseudogene TRBV3-2) and TRBJ2-7, with D possibly TRBD2 on 6 matching bases. Germline CDR1 LGHDT, CDR2 YNNKEL (reference sequence). CDR3 length: 15 residues. V was shortened by 1 base and J by 0 bases, with 10 bases between the two germline ends. In DNA, the CDR3 is TGTGCCAGCAGCCAAGTGCGGACTAACTCCTACGAGCAGTACTTC. Protein product: CASSQVRTNSYEQYF.

V usage is TRBV9 and J usage is TRBJ2-3; tentatively, D is TRBD2 (6 bases). Germline values: CDR1 SGDLS, CDR2 YYNGEE. There are 15 residues in the CDR3. V was clipped by 0 bases and J by 2 bases, with 10 bases between them. The CDR3 DNA follows: TGTGCCAGCAGCGTAGAAGCGGACTACACAGATACGCAGTATTTT. This sequence encodes CASSVEADYTDTQYF.

The CDR3 DNA is TGTGCCAGTAATCAAAACGGACAGCAATATCAGCCCCAGCATTTT. This codes for CASNQNGQQYQPQHF. V gene TRBV19 combines with J gene TRBJ1-5; TRBD1 might be the D (6 bases). Germline CDR1 and CDR2: LNHDA and SQIVND (reference sequence). The CDR3 consists of 15 residues. V was pared by 7 bases and J by 5 bases, with 18 bases between.

In its sample, this clone was seen a few times. This rearrangement joins TRBV27 to TRBJ1-1, with a weak D call TRBD1 (5 bases). Germline values: CDR1 MNHEY, CDR2 SMNVEV (reference sequence). V lost 6 bases, J lost 4 bases, and 12 bases lay in between. The CDR3 runs 13 residues. This CDR3 reads CASRGGGGTEAFF. The CDR3 coding sequence is TGTGCCAGCAGGGGGGGAGGTGGCACTGAAGCTTTCTTT.

The rearrangement uses TRBV7-6 and TRBJ2-5; tentative D call: TRBD2 (6 bases). The CDR3 consists of 18 residues. Germline CDR1 and CDR2: SGHVS and FNYEAQ. Trimming stripped 2 bases from V and 2 bases from J, with 21 bases between. The CDR3 here is CASSLLARASETQETQYF. Written as DNA, the CDR3 is TGTGCCAGCAGCTTACTGGCCCGGGCTAGCGAGACGCAAGAGACCCAGTACTTC.

This rearrangement joins TRBV7-9 to TRBJ1-5, with 7 bases aligning to TRBD1. The CDR3 spans 17 residues. The J segment lost 5 bases and the V segment lost 2 bases, leaving 12 bases of the junction unmatched. CDR1 and CDR2 from the germline V gene are SEHNR and FQNEAQ (reference sequence). The CDR3 sequence is CASSLSTGVVSDQPQHF. The CDR3 DNA follows: TGTGCCAGCAGCTTAAGTACAGGGGTGGTTAGTGATCAGCCCCAGCATTTT.

The CDR3 DNA reads as TGTGCCAGCAGCCAAGTACGGGGTCTCGACTATGGCTACACCTTC. It codes for CASSQVRGLDYGYTF. The V gene is TRBV11-2, the J gene TRBJ1-2; no firm D call. This CDR3 comprises 15 residues. Trimming took 5 bases from V and 3 from J, leaving 16 bases between them. The germline gives CDR1 SGHAT, CDR2 FQNNGV.

The genes are TRBV11-2 and TRBJ1-5, with a possible D match to TRBD1 (6 bases). The CDR3 extends over 15 amino acids. The V gene's germline CDR1 is SGHAT and CDR2 FQNNGV. The V gene lost 5 bases and the J gene lost 5 bases, with 16 bases spanning the gap. The CDR3 region has the DNA TGTGCCAGCAGCGCCGAACAGGGTATGGATCAGCCCCAGCATTTT. Translated: CASSAEQGMDQPQHF.

V gene TRBV27 combines with J gene TRBJ2-7; 10 bases align to TRBD2. The J segment lost 7 bases and the V segment lost 7 bases, leaving 25 bases of the junction unmatched. Germline loops: CDR1 MNHEY, CDR2 SMNVEV (reference sequence). The CDR3 is 19 amino acids. CDR3 protein: CASTETGTSGLAVPWEQYF. CDR3 nucleotide sequence: TGTGCCAGCACCGAAACCGGGACATCCGGACTAGCGGTCCCTTGGGAGCAGTACTTC.

The chain joins TRBV24-1 to TRBJ2-3; a possible D gene is TRBD2 (6 bases). The V and J ends lost 7 bases and 1 base respectively, with 8 bases between them. There are 13 residues in the CDR3. Germline lookup yields CDR1 KGHDR and CDR2 SFDVKD. CDR3 nucleotide sequence: TGTGCCACCAGGACGGGAGGCACAGATACGCAGTATTTT. This codes for CATRTGGTDTQYF.

The chain uses TRBV10-1 and TRBJ2-7; 12 bases are shared with TRBD2. Germline CDR1 is WNHNN and CDR2 is SYGVQD (reference sequence). Trimming cost V 2 bases and J 3 bases; bases outside gene matches: 2. This CDR3 region has 15 residues. In DNA form, the CDR3 reads TGCGCCAGCAGTGAGAAGACTAGCGGGAGCTACGAGCAGTACTTC. Protein sequence: CASSEKTSGSYEQYF.

The chain combines TRBV30 with TRBJ2-5; a possible D gene is TRBD2 (6 bases). V lost 0 bases and J 5 bases, leaving 16 bases between the germline ends. Germline V gene lookup returns CDR1 GTSNPN and CDR2 SVGIG (reference sequence). The CDR3 sequence is 15 residues long. The CDR3 reads CAWSVRSRERETQYF. Here the CDR3 DNA reads TGTGCCTGGAGTGTACGGTCTCGGGAGCGCGAGACCCAGTACTTC.

The rearrangement uses TRBV6-5 and TRBJ2-3; D is undetermined. This CDR3 comprises 11 residues. Trimming cost V 5 bases and J 4 bases, with 4 bases left between them. CDR1 and CDR2 (germline): MNHEY, SVGAGI. The CDR3 sequence: CASSPSDTQYF. CDR3 coding DNA: TGTGCCAGCAGTCCTTCAGATACGCAGTATTTT.

CDR3 sequence: CASSSRRDRGIQPQHF. The CDR3 DNA follows: TGTGCCAGCAGCTCTAGGAGGGACAGGGGGATTCAGCCCCAGCATTTT. The V and J genes are TRBV7-8 and TRBJ1-5, with TRBD1 matching 11 bases. From germline, CDR1 is SGHVS and CDR2 FQNEAQ. J gave up 6 bases and V 4 bases, and 8 bases lay outside the gene matches. CDR3 length equals 16 residues.

V usage is TRBV19 and J usage is TRBJ2-3; D is possibly TRBD1 (7 bases). Germline lookup yields CDR1 LNHDA and CDR2 SQIVND (reference sequence). Trimming stripped 7 bases from V and 3 bases from J, with 20 bases between. The CDR3 loop spans 16 amino acids. CDR3 sequence: CASTRYWAGGTDTQYF. The DNA of the CDR3 is TGTGCCAGTACCCGATACTGGGCAGGGGGGACAGATACGCAGTATTTT.

The chain links TRBV11-2 to TRBJ1-1; no reliable D call. Germline V gene sequence: CDR1 SGHAT, CDR2 FQNNGV. V lost 1 base and J 6 bases, leaving 6 bases between the germline ends. The CDR3 sequence is 12 residues long. This CDR3 is CASSLAGPEAFF. The CDR3 DNA sequence: TGTGCCAGCAGCTTAGCGGGTCCTGAAGCTTTCTTT.

The rearrangement joins TRBV2 to TRBJ2-5, with D uncertain. V lost 3 bases and J lost 1, with 9 bases in between. The CDR3 runs 14 residues. Germline-derived CDR1 and CDR2 are SNHLY and FYNNEI. DNA of the CDR3: TGTGCCAGCAGTGACGTGAGGATCCAAGAGACCCAGTACTTC. This encodes CASSDVRIQETQYF.